This entry describes one T cell receptor (beta chain). The antigen is undetermined. Untouched CD4+ T cells were bead-isolated at approximately 98% purity. For pre-culture CD4+ samples, the target was about 200,000 T cell genomes. Sequenced by immunoSEQ multiplex PCR; TCRdb stores in-frame clones only, minus some. The sample lists about 120,000 clones, around 93% occurring once. This record comes from a study of T cell repertoires and HLA-DP antigens. At the level of the study: CD4+ T cells were cocultured with HeLa cells expressing HLA-DP.

The source of this sequence is a young woman in good health and CMV-seronegative. The sample consisted of CD4+ T cells from PBMCs.

CDR3: CASSLGRGLPSKDYTF. CDR3 in DNA: TGTGCCAGCAGCTTAGGTCGGGGGCTCCCATCAAAGGACTACACCTTC. The chain employs TRBV7-9 and TRBJ1-2, with D tentatively TRBD1 (6 bases). V gave up 1 base and J gave up 10 bases, with 22 bases separating them. The CDR3 spans 16 residues. Germline V gene sequence: CDR1 SEHNR, CDR2 FQNEAQ (reference sequence).